This T cell receptor (beta chain) is from a study of T cell responses to AZD1222 COVID-19 vaccine. Regarding the study as a whole: Donors were largely white British and mainly female; clonal diversity was possibly underestimated. Nearly half of spike-specific TCRs reportedly go after variant regions that carry no mutations. After the peak T cell response, and only then, were repertoires sampled. Vaccine-associated CD4 TCRs spanned spike, dominant at 160-218 and 743-854.

V shed 6 bases and J shed 6 bases, with 9 bases lying between them. The germline V gene has CDR1 DFQATT and CDR2 SNEGSKA (reference sequence). CDR3 length: 11 residues. Assay used: immunoSEQ multiplex PCR; TCRdb lists only in-frame clones, some missing. The sample holds 120,000 or so clones; 80% to 90% are singletons and the top ten take roughly 9.1%. Remarks on this clone: The antigen remains unidentified.

The clonotype originates from an adult in good health. The V call is TRBV20-1, the J call TRBJ1-3; D remains unclear. The specimen was peripheral blood, collected on day 0 of AZD1222 vaccination. The CDR3 bases are TGCAGTGCAGGGTATGAAAACACCATATATTTT. As protein: CSAGYENTIYF.